Listed here are 14 T cell receptor beta chains from one sample, sequenced in a study of cytomegalovirus exposure and HLA in healthy donors. This table comes from immunoSEQ multiplex PCR, and its TCRdb copy is limited to in-frame clones, with some not included. This sample has roughly 79,000 clones, with 85% to 95% found just once. Material: PBMCs. The receptors shown here come from a man younger than 35 in good health and CMV-seronegative.

The chain combines TRBV6-5 with TRBJ2-1; 10 nucleotides match TRBD2. The CDR3 totals 15 residues. The V segment lost 6 bases and the J segment 6 bases; nucleotides outside the gene matches: 8. Germline-derived CDR1 and CDR2 are MNHEY and SVGAGI. The chain's CDR3 is CASRSLAGESNEQFF. CDR3 bases: TGTGCCAGCAGGTCCCTAGCGGGGGAGTCCAATGAGCAGTTCTTC.

V usage is TRBV6-1 and J usage is TRBJ2-1; 8 nucleotides align to TRBD2. Trimming at V came to 10 bases and at J to 5 bases, leaving 13 bases not matched to a gene. Germline V lookup: CDR1 MNHNS, CDR2 SASEGT. The CDR3 runs 15 residues. CDR3: CATPGTGGPHNEQFF. The CDR3 DNA reads TGTGCCACCCCAGGCACGGGAGGGCCCCACAATGAGCAGTTCTTC.

The V and J genes are TRBV28 and TRBJ1-1, with a tentative D call TRBD1 (5 bases). This CDR3 has 12 amino acids. In germline, CDR1 is MDHEN, CDR2 SYDVKM. Trimming stripped 3 bases from V and 4 bases from J, with 6 bases between. The CDR3 coding sequence is TGTGCCAGCAGTTTGCAGGGCACTGAAGCTTTCTTT. Protein sequence: CASSLQGTEAFF.

V gene TRBV18 combines with J gene TRBJ1-2, with D hard to call. Germline loops: CDR1 KGHSH, CDR2 LQKENI. The CDR3 runs 15 residues. Trimming removed 3 bases at V and 3 bases at J, with 14 bases between. The CDR3 is CASSPGRLGYYGYTF. CDR3 nucleotide sequence: TGTGCCAGCTCACCGGGCAGGTTGGGCTACTATGGCTACACCTTC. The complete variable domain, with remaining parts taken from reference TRBV18 and TRBJ1-2, reads NAGVMQNPRHLVRRRGQEARLRCSPMKGHSHVYWYRQLPEEGLKFMVYLQKENIIDESGMPKERFSAEFPKEGPSILRIQQVVRGDSAAYFCASSPGRLGYYGYTFGSGTRLTVV.

The chain has TRBV19 and TRBJ2-1; D is perhaps TRBD2 (5 bases). V was pared by 5 bases and J by 3 bases, with 8 bases between. Germline values: CDR1 LNHDA, CDR2 SQIVND (reference sequence). This CDR3 comprises 13 residues. CDR3 loop: CASSFRDYNEQFF. CDR3 sequence (DNA): TGTGCCAGTAGTTTCCGGGACTACAATGAGCAGTTCTTC.

This clone showed up just a few times. The chain employs TRBV9 and TRBJ1-3; D gene ambiguous. V was pared by 6 bases and J by 0 bases, with 10 bases between. This CDR3 contains 14 residues. In germline, CDR1 is SGDLS, CDR2 YYNGEE. The CDR3 is CASMRSSSGNTIYF. As DNA, the CDR3 is TGTGCCAGCATGAGGTCCAGCTCTGGAAACACCATATATTTT.

CDR3 sequence reads: CASSQDGRRERYEQYF. CDR3 DNA sequence: TGCGCCAGCAGCCAAGATGGAAGGCGGGAGCGTTACGAGCAGTACTTC. This chain uses TRBV4-3 with TRBJ2-7; TRBD2 matches at 7 bases. The CDR3 covers 16 residues. From germline, CDR1 is LGHNA and CDR2 YSLEER. The junction had 9 bases not matched to a gene; V was cut back by 0 bases and J by 4 bases.

The chain carries TRBV11-3 and TRBJ2-3; 10 nucleotides line up with TRBD2. CDR3 length: 17 amino acids. Germline lookup yields CDR1 SGHNT and CDR2 YENEEA. Trimming cost V 4 bases and J 5 bases; bases outside gene matches: 12. The CDR3 region has the DNA TGTGCCAGCAGCTCCACTCAGACAGCGGGGGGGAAAGATACGCAGTATTTT. This gives the protein CASSSTQTAGGKDTQYF.

This sequence joins TRBV7-8 and TRBJ2-1; D not resolved. The CDR3 contains 15 residues. Germline V gene lookup returns CDR1 SGHVS and CDR2 FQNEAQ. V was shortened by 0 bases and J by 2 bases, with 8 bases between the two germline ends. The CDR3 DNA follows: TGTGCCAGCAGCTTAGCGGCGGAGACCTACAATGAGCAGTTCTTC. This encodes CASSLAAETYNEQFF.

V gene TRBV2 combines with J gene TRBJ2-7, with TRBD2 matching 7 bases. The germline V gene has CDR1 SNHLY and CDR2 FYNNEI. The CDR3 consists of 15 residues. The V gene end was trimmed by 2 bases and the J gene end by 2 bases; junction bases not matched to a gene: 6. The chain's CDR3 is CASSEWEGSAYEQYF. CDR3 DNA sequence: TGTGCCAGCAGTGAATGGGAGGGATCCGCCTACGAGCAGTACTTC. The full variable domain, in which reference TRBV2 and TRBJ2-7 provide the parts outside the CDR3, is EPEVTQTPSHQVTQMGQEVILRCVPISNHLYFYWYRQILGQKVEFLVSFYNNEISEKSEIFDDQFSVERPDGSNFTLKIRSTKLEDSAMYFCASSEWEGSAYEQYFGPGTRLTVT.

The V gene is TRBV2, the J gene TRBJ1-6, with 10 bases fitting TRBD1. CDR3 length: 13 amino acids. J gave up 7 bases and V 11 bases, and 5 bases lay outside the gene matches. Germline CDR1 reads SNHLY; CDR2 reads FYNNEI. The CDR3 DNA reads as TGTGCCGTAGGGACAGGGGTAAATTCACCCCTCCACTTT. Translated, it gives CAVGTGVNSPLHF. The full variable domain, completed using reference TRBV2 and TRBJ1-6, is EPEVTQTPSHQVTQMGQEVILRCVPISNHLYFYWYRQILGQKVEFLVSFYNNEISEKSEIFDDQFSVERPDGSNFTLKIRSTKLEDSAMYFCAVGTGVNSPLHFGNGTRLTVT.

V usage is TRBV14 and J usage is TRBJ2-1; TRBD2 matches at 7 bases. V was clipped by 4 bases and J by 9 bases; unmatched bases: 12. CDR3 length: 15 amino acids. In germline, CDR1 is SGHDN, CDR2 FVKESK. In nucleotides, the CDR3 is TGTGCCAGCAGCCCTATCGGACTAGAAGGAGGTGAGCAGTTCTTC. As protein: CASSPIGLEGGEQFF.

This chain uses TRBV27 with TRBJ2-4; no clear D gene. V lost 9 bases, J lost 0 bases, and 12 bases lay in between. Germline V gene lookup returns CDR1 MNHEY and CDR2 SMNVEV (reference sequence). This CDR3 has 14 amino acids. In DNA form, the CDR3 reads TGTGCCAGTTGGGCAGCTCTAGCCAAAAACATTCAGTACTTC. Translation: CASWAALAKNIQYF.

V is TRBV5-4 and J is TRBJ2-2; 8 nucleotides align to TRBD2. This CDR3 comprises 16 residues. The trim removed 0 bases at V and 1 base at J, leaving 2 bases unmatched. The germline V gene has CDR1 SGHNT and CDR2 YYREEE (reference sequence). CDR3 nucleotide sequence: TGTGCCAGCAGCTTGGGACTAGCGAGGAACACCGGGGAGCTGTTTTTT. Translating gives CASSLGLARNTGELFF.